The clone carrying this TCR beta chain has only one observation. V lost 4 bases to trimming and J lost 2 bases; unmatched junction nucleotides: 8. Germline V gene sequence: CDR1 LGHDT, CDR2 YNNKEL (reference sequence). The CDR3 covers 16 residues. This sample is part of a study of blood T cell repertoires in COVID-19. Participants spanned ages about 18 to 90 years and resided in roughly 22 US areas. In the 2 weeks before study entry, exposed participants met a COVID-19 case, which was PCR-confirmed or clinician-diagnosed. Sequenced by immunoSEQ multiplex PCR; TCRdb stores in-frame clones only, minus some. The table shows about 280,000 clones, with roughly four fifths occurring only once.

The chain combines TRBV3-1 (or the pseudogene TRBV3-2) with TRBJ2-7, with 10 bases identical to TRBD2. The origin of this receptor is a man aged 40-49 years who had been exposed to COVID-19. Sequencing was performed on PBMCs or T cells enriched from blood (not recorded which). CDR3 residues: CASSPQIAGGPYEQYF. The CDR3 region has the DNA TGTGCCAGCAGCCCCCAGATAGCGGGAGGTCCCTACGAGCAGTACTTC.